This section outlines one T cell receptor beta chain sequence together with its context. A single record per CDR3 protein comes from TCRdb applying MiXCR to the 5' RACE reads. The sample shows around 33,000 distinct CDR3 sequences, 21% of them seen only once. The CDR3 covers 14 residues. The V gene lost 1 base and the J gene lost 7 bases, with 12 bases spanning the gap. From germline, CDR1 is SGHTS and CDR2 YDEGEE. This sample is part of a study of T-cell memory formation after mild COVID-19. Study summary: TCR clusters showed largely donor specificity.

Sequencing was done on a sample of PBMCs or a T cell subset sorted from them (not recorded which). This TCR derives from an adult who had mild COVID-19 (a few samples of this study predate the infection). Cell type and time point are not known. V is TRBV5-8 and J is TRBJ1-5; D gene ambiguous. The CDR3 sequence is CASSLKGSLQPQHF. The CDR3 coding sequence is TGTGCCAGCAGCTTGAAAGGCTCCTTACAGCCCCAGCATTTT.